The entry below gives a single T cell receptor (beta chain) sequence along with its context. This receptor's antigen is unknown. Base quality data are lacking; no much larger clone is found one base away. The entry originates in a study of T cell responses to AZD1222 COVID-19 vaccine (TCRdb year 2021). About the full investigation: TCR sequencing was performed for roughly 240 trial participants, of whom some 200 were given two doses of AZD1222 and approximately 25 were given two doses of MenACWY control vaccine. Trial participants were enrolled by age into 18-55, 56-69 and 70-plus year subgroups, with about 150, 27 and 61 TCR-sequenced participants respectively. Study-wide findings and limitations: Conclusions about previously exposed vaccinees are limited, since just five to seven AZD1222 recipients were seropositive for SARS-CoV-2 at baseline. The 56-69-year group was small, and its depth increase did not reach significance, likely because of low power. Reportedly, close to half of the unique spike-specific TCRs recognized epitopes lying outside the regions that are mutated in the B.1.351 and B.1.1.7 variants. The whole spike protein was spanned by vaccine-associated CD4 TCRs, and dominant responses were seen in regions 160-218 and 743-854. Participants were mostly white British and included more females than males, and it was suggested by the authors that clonal diversity may have been underestimated. Because no day 14 peak-response samples were available, the repertoires could be characterized only after the peak T cell response. A significant rise in spike-specific TCR breadth and depth was observed after two AZD1222 doses relative to day 0 and relative to MenACWY recipients.

For CDR1 and CDR2, the germline V gene (reference sequence) lists GTSNPN and SVGIG. Deletion took 2 bases off V and 5 bases off J, with a span of 6 bases between the germline ends. The CDR3 measures 11 amino acids from cysteine to phenylalanine. Solely the CDR3 DNA is kept, with 33 bases framed from the first base. The CDR3 regions of human TCRbeta chains were analyzed by immunosequencing. From the authors' description of their analysis: Repertoire TCRs were checked for matches against a reference library of SARS-CoV-2-specific TCRs that had been generated using the MIRA antigen-specificity platform. Breadth was defined as the fraction of unique TCRs that were SARS-CoV-2-associated. Depth was defined as the fraction of total T cells that were SARS-CoV-2-associated. Using the MIRA data, every spike-specific TCR was mapped to the spike region that the TCR reacted to and assigned to either a CD4 or a CD8 class. Log10-transformed breadth and depth values were compared by one-way ANOVA with Sidak's multiple comparisons tests. TCRdb's version of the immuneACCESS table is confined to in-frame rearrangements and falls short of the full clone set. An unresolved V gene accounts for under half of the shortfall where checked; the remainder is of unknown origin. V, J and clone size were drawn from that table, and D and trimming were deduced from the DNA. This sample gives 95,000 to 110,000 clones in total; 75% to 95% of them show up just once. Of the sample, 6.2% falls within the top ten clones.

The time point label of this sample denotes: about 28 days (+/-7) after the second vaccine dose. AZD1222 recipients whose second dose came at about 4 weeks and those whose second dose came at about 12 weeks were combined into one group, since spike-specific TCR depth and breadth did not differ between the two schedules. Vaccinee samples were obtained from the UK trials COV001 and COV002, which included a single-blind randomized controlled phase 2/3 trial of AZD1222 (ChAdOx1 nCoV-19) in healthy adults. For TCRbeta chain sequencing, PBMC samples were collected from trial participants at day 0 and at day 28 after the second dose.

This receptor was taken from an adult who received the AZD1222 COVID-19 vaccine. The sequenced sample was peripheral blood, obtained 28 days after the second AZD1222 dose. The V gene is TRBV30 and the J gene is TRBJ2-5; the D gene is possibly TRBD1, with 6 bases matching. The CDR3 reads CAWSRGETQYF. The DNA reads TGTGCCTGGAGTAGGGGGGAGACCCAGTACTTC.